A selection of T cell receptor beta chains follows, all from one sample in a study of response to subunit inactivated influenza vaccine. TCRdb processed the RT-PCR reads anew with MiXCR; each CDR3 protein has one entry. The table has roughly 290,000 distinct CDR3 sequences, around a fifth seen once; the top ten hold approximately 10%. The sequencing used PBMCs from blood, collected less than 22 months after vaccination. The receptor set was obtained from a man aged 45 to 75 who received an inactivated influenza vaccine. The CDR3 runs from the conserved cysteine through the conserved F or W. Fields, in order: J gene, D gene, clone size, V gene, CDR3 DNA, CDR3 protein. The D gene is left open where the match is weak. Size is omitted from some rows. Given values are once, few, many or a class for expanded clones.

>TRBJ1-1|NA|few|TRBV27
TGTGCCAGCAGTTTAACAGGGTGGAACACTGAAGCTTTCTTT
CASSLTGWNTEAFF
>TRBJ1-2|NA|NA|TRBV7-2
TGTGCCAGCAGCTTAGACGGGAGAGGCTATGGCTACACCTTC
CASSLDGRGYGYTF
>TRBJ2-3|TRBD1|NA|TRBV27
TGTGCCAGCAGCTCCGGGACAGGGGATACGCAGTATTTT
CASSSGTGDTQYF
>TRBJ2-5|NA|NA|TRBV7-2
TGTGCCAGCAGCTCCCTAGGGGGGAAAGAGACCCAGTACTTC
CASSSLGGKETQYF
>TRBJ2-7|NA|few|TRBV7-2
TGTGCCAGCAGCTTAGTTCAGCGAAACTACGAGCAGTACTTC
CASSLVQRNYEQYF
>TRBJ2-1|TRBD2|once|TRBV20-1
TGCAGTGCTATTGGGACTAGCGGGAGGTCGAGCTCCTACAATGAGCAGTTCTTC
CSAIGTSGRSSSYNEQFF
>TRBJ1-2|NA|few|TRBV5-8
TGTGCCAGCAGCTTAACTGGCTACACCTTC
CASSLTGYTF
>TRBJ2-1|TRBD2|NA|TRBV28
TGTGCCAGCAGTTTGCTTGGGACTAGCGAGAGTGAGCAGTTCTTC
CASSLLGTSESEQFF
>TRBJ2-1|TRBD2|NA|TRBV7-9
TGTGCCAGTGGCGGGGGGGGGTACAATGAGCAGTTCTTC
CASGGGGYNEQFF
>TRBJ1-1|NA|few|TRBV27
TGTGCCAGCAGTTCGACAGATAAGTACGAAGCTTTCTTT
CASSSTDKYEAFF
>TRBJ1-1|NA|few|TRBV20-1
TGCAGTAGCGGACTCCTGAACACTGAAGCTTTCTTT
CSSGLLNTEAFF
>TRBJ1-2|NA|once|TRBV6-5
TGTGCCAGCAGTTACGGGGTCGGCCTTCTTTACTATGGCTACACCTTC
CASSYGVGLLYYGYTF
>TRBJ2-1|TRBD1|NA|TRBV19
TGTGCCAGTAGTAGGCTCCGGGACAGGGCCTACAATGAGCAGTTCTTC
CASSRLRDRAYNEQFF
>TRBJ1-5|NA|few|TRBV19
TGTGCCTGTGGGACTCCTGGCCCACGCCAGCCCCAGCATTTT
CACGTPGPRQPQHF
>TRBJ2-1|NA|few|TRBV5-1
TGCGCCAGCAGCTTGGGAGGAGGGGGGCCACGTGAGCAGTTCTTC
CASSLGGGGPREQFF
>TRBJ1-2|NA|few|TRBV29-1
TGCAGCGTTGAAAAGAGCGGAGGGGGTGGCTACACCTTC
CSVEKSGGGGYTF
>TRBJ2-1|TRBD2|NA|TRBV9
TGTGCCAGCAGCGCGGGACTAGGTCTGTTCTTC
CASSAGLGLFF
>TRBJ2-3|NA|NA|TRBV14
TGTGCCAGCAGCGGGTATTCTAGCACAGATACGCAGTATTTT
CASSGYSSTDTQYF
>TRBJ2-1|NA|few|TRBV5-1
TGTGCCAGCAGTTTAACAGGGTACAATGAGCAGTTCTTC
CASSLTGYNEQFF
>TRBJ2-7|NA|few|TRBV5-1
TGCGCCAGCAGCGACCATCTAAGCTCCTACGAGCAGTACTTC
CASSDHLSSYEQYF
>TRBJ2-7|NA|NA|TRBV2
TGTGCCAGCAGTGACCTAGTCACCCCCTACGAGCAGTACTTC
CASSDLVTPYEQYF
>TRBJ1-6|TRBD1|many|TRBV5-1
TGCGCCAGCAGCACCCGGACAGGGGGAAATTCACCCCTCCACTTT
CASSTRTGGNSPLHF
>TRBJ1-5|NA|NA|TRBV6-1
TGTGCCAGCAGTGAAGTGGGCGCCCAGCCCCAGCATTTT
CASSEVGAQPQHF
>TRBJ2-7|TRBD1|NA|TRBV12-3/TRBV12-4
TGTGCCAGCAGCGACACAGGGGGCGTCGAGCAGTACTTC
CASSDTGGVEQYF
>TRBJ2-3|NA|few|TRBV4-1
TGCGCCAGCAGCCATCTCAGGGGAGTAACTAGCACAGATACGCAGTATTTT
CASSHLRGVTSTDTQYF
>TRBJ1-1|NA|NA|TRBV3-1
TGTGCCAGCAGCCAAGTGGAGAAAACTGAAGCTTTCTTT
CASSQVEKTEAFF
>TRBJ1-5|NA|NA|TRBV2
TGTGCCAGCAGTGCCCTTGCCGGCGGGGGCAATCAGCCCCAGCATTTT
CASSALAGGGNQPQHF
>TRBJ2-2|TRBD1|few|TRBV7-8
TGTGCCAGCAGCTTTGGGACAGGGGTACGAGGCACCGGGGAGCTGTTTTTT
CASSFGTGVRGTGELFF
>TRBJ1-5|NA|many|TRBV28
TGTGCCAGCATGGAGGGGGGGAAGAAGTATCAGCCCCAGCATTTT
CASMEGGKKYQPQHF
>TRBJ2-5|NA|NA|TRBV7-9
TGTGCCAGCACCAGGGGCGGGGAGGAGACCCAGTACTTC
CASTRGGEETQYF
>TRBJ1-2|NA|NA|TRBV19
TGTGCCAGTACCGGCGGAAAAGCTAACTATGGCTACACCTTC
CASTGGKANYGYTF
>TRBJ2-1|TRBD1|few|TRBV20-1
TGCAGTGCTAGAGACCTTAGGGACAGGGGGTCCAATGAGCAGTTCTTC
CSARDLRDRGSNEQFF
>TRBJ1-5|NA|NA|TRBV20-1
TGCAGTGCCGCGCTCAGCATAAAGGGGCGTCAGCCCCAGCATTTT
CSAALSIKGRQPQHF
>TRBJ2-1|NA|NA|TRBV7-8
TGTGCCAGCAGCTTAGTGGACAATGAGCAGTTCTTC
CASSLVDNEQFF
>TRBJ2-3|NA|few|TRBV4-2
TGTGCCAGCAGCCAAGATCATGGGCAGGCGGGCGCAGATACGCAGTATTTT
CASSQDHGQAGADTQYF
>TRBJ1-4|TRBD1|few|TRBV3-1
TGTGCCAGCAGCGAAAGGACAGGCTCAGGTGAAAAACTGTTTTTT
CASSERTGSGEKLFF
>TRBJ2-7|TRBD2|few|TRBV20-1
TGCAGTGCTAGAGTATCGAGCGGGAGGGACGCCTACGAGCAGTACTTC
CSARVSSGRDAYEQYF
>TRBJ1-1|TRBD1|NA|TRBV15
TGTGCCACCAGCAGATTAACCGGGACAGGAATCAAAAGGGTTTATAACACTGAAGCTTTCTTT
CATSRLTGTGIKRVYNTEAFF
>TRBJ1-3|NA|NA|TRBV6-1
TGTGCCAGCAGCCCAACCAGGAACTCTGGAAACACCATATATTTT
CASSPTRNSGNTIYF
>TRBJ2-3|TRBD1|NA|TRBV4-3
TGCGCCAGCAGCCAAGATCTACGACAGGGGGCGGCAGATACGCAGTATTTT
CASSQDLRQGAADTQYF
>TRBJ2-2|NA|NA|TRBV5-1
TGCGCCAGCAGCTTGGGTCCAAGAACGAACACCGGGGAGCTGTTTTTT
CASSLGPRTNTGELFF
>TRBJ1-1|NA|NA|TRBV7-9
TGTGCCAGCAGCGTAACGGACGGGAATATTGAAGCTTTCTTT
CASSVTDGNIEAFF
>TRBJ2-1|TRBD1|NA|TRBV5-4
TGTGCCAGCAGCGGGGACAGGTACTCCTACAATGAGCAGTTCTTC
CASSGDRYSYNEQFF
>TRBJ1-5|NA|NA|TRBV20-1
TGCAGTGCCTCGACATCTCGCAATCAGCCCCAGCATTTT
CSASTSRNQPQHF
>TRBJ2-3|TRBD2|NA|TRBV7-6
TGTGCCAGCAGCTTACTCGGGACTAGCGGGATTCCAGATACGCAGTATTTT
CASSLLGTSGIPDTQYF
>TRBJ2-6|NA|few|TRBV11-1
TGTGCCAGCAGCGTAACAGGGAACATTTTCTCTTCTGGGGCCAACGTCCTGACTTTC
CASSVTGNIFSSGANVLTF
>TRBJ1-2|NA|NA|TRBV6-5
TGTGCCAGCAGTTCCTCGGGGTACTATGGCTACACCTTC
CASSSSGYYGYTF
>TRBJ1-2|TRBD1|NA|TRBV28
TGTGCCAGCAGTTTAAGTACCGGGACAGGGATGGGTGGCTACACCTTC
CASSLSTGTGMGGYTF
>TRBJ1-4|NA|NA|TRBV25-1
TGTGCCAGCAGTGAATGGGGGACCAATGAAAAACTGTTTTTT
CASSEWGTNEKLFF
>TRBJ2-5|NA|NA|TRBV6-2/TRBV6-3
TGTGCCAGCAGTGCGAAGGAGACCCAGTACTTC
CASSAKETQYF
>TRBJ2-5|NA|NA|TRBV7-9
TGTGCCAGCAGCTTAAGGTCCTGGGACTCCCAAGATTTGTCCCAGTACTTC
CASSLRSWDSQDLSQYF
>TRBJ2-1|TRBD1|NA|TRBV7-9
TGTGCCAGCAGCCTAGGGGGACAGGGGTCCAATGAGCAGTTCTTC
CASSLGGQGSNEQFF
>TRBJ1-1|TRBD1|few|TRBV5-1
TGCGCCAGCAGCTTGGAAGGGGGCATCACTGAAGCTTTCTTT
CASSLEGGITEAFF
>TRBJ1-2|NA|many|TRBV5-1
TGCGCCAGCAGCAGGCAGGGCCACGGCTACACCTTC
CASSRQGHGYTF
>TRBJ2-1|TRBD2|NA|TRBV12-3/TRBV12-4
TGTGCCAGCAGTTTGGGGACTAGCACTGAGCAGTTCTTC
CASSLGTSTEQFF
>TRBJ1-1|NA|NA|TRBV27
TGTGCCAGCCGTGGCCCGGGACAACCCGACACTGAAGCTTTCTTT
CASRGPGQPDTEAFF
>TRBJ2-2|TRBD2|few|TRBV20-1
TGCAGTGCTAGCGCTAGCGGGAGGTATAGCACCGGGGAGCTGTTTTTT
CSASASGRYSTGELFF
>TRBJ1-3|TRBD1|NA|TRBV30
TGTGCCTGGAGTTCAGGGGGGTCTGGAAACACCATATATTTT
CAWSSGGSGNTIYF
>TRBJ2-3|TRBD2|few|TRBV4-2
TGTGCCAGCAGCCAAGATGGGGGACTAGCTACAGATACGCAGTATTTT
CASSQDGGLATDTQYF